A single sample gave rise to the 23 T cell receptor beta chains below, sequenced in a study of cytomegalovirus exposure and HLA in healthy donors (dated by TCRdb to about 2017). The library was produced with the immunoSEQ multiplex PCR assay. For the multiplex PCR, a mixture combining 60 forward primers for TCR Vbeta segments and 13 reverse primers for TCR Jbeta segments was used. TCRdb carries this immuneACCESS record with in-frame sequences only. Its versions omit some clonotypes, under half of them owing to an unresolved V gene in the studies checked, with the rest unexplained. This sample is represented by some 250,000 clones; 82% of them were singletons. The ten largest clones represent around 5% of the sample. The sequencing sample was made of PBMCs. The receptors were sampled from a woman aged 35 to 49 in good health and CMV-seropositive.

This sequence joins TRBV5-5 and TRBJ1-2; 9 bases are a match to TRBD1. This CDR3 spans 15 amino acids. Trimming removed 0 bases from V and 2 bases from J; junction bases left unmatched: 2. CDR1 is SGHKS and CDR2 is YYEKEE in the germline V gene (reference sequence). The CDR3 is CASSLAGTGNYGYTF. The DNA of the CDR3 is TGTGCCAGCAGCTTGGCCGGGACAGGGAACTATGGCTACACCTTC.

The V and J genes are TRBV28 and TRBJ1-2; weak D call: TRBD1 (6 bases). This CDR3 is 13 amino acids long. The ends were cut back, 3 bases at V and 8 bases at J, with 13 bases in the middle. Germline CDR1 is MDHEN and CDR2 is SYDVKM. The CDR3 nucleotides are TGTGCCAGCAGTTTTTCAGGGGCGAGGGGCTACACCTTC. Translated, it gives CASSFSGARGYTF.

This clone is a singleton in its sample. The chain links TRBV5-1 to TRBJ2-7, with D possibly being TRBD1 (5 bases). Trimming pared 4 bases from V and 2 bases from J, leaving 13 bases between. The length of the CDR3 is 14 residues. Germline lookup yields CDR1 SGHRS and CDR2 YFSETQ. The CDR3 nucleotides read TGCGCCAGCAGCGAGGACAATCCACCCTACGAGCAGTACTTC. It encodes CASSEDNPPYEQYF. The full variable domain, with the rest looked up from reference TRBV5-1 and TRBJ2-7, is KAGVTQTPRYLIKTRGQQVTLSCSPISGHRSVSWYQQTPGQGLQFLFEYFSETQRNKGNFPGRFSGRQFSNSRSEMNVSTLELGDSALYLCASSEDNPPYEQYFGPGTRLTVT.

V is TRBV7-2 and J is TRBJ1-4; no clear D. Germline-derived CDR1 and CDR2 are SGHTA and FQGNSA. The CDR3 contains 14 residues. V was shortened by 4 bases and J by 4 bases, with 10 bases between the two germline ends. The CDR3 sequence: CASSSGLLNEKLFF. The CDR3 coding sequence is TGTGCCAGCAGCTCCGGACTGCTTAATGAAAAACTGTTTTTT. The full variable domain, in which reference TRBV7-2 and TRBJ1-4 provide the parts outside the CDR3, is GAGVSQSPSNKVTEKGKDVELRCDPISGHTALYWYRQSLGQGLEFLIYFQGNSAPDKSGLPSDRFSAERTGGSVSTLTIQRTQQEDSAVYLCASSSGLLNEKLFFGSGTQLSVL.

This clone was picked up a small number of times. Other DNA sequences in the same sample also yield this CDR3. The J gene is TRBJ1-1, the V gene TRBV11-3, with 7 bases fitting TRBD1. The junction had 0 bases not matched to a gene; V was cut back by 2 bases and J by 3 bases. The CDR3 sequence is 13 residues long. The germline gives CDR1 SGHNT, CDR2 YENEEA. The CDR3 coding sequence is TGTGCCAGCAGCTTACAGGGGGACACTGAAGCTTTCTTT. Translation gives CASSLQGDTEAFF.

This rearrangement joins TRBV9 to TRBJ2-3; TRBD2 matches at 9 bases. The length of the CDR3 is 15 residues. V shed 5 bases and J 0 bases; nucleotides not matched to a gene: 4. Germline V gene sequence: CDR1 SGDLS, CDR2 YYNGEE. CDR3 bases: TGTGCCAGCAGTCTAGCGGGGACTAGCACAGATACGCAGTATTTT. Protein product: CASSLAGTSTDTQYF.

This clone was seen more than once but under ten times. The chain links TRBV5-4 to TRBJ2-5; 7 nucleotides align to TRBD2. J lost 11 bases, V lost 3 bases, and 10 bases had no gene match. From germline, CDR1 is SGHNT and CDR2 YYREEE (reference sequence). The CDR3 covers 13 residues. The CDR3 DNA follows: TGTGCCAGCAGCTACACCCTAGCGGAGGAGCAGTACTTC. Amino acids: CASSYTLAEEQYF.

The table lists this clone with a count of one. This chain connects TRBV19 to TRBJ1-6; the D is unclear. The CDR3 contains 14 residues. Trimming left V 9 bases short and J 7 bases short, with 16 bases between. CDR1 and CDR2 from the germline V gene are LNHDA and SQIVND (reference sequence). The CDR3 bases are TGTGCCAGCAAGAGTCCGGGAGGGAATTCACCCCTCCACTTT. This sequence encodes CASKSPGGNSPLHF.

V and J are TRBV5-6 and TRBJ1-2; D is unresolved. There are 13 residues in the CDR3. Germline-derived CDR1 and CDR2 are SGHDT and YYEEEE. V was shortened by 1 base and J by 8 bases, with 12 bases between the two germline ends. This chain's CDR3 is CASSLFQRGGYTF. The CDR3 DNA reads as TGTGCCAGCAGCTTGTTCCAACGAGGCGGCTACACCTTC.

The CDR3 sequence is CASSPGQLNSYEQYF. CDR3 nucleotides: TGTGCCAGCAGCCCGGGACAGCTTAACTCCTACGAGCAGTACTTC. The V gene is TRBV7-3, the J gene TRBJ2-7; 7 nucleotides agree with TRBD1. Germline assignment: CDR1 SGHTA and CDR2 FQGTGA. With 5 bases clipped from V and 0 bases from J, the junction kept 7 bases outside the gene matches. This CDR3 has 15 residues.

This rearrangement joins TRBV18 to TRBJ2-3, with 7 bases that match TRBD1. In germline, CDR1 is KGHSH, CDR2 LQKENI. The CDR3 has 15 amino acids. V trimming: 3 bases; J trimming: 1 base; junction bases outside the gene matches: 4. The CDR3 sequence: CASSPFTGGTDTQYF. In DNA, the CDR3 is TGTGCCAGCTCACCTTTTACAGGGGGCACAGATACGCAGTATTTT.

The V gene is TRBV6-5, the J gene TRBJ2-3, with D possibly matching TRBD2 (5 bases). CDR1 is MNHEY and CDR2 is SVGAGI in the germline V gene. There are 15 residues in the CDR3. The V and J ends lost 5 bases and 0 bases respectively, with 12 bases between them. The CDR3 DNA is TGTGCCAGCAGTGCCCCAAGGACTAGCACAGATACGCAGTATTTT. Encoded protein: CASSAPRTSTDTQYF.

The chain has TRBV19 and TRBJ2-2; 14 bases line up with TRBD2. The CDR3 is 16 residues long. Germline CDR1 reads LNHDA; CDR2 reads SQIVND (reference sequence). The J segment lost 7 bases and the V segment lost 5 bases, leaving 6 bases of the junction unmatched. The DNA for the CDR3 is TGTGCCAGTAGTCAGACTAGCGGGAGGGTCGGCGGGGAGCTGTTTTTT. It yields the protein CASSQTSGRVGGELFF.

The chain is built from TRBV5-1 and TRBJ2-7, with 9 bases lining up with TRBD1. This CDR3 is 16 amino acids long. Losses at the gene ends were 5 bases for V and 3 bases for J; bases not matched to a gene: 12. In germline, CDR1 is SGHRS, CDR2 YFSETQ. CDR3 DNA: TGCGCCAGCAGTGCCTCCGGGACAGGGATGCGCTACGAGCAGTACTTC. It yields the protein CASSASGTGMRYEQYF.

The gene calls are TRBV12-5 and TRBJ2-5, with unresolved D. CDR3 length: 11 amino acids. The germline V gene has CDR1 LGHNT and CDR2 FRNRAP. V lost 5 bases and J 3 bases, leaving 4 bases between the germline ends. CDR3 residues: CASGLEETQYF. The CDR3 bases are TGTGCTAGTGGTCTAGAAGAGACCCAGTACTTC.

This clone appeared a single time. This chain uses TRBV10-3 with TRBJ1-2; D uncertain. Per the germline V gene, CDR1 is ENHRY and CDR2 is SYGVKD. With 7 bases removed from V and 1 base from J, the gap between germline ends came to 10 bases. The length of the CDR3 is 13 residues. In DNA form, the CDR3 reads TGTGCCATCACAGACTCGGATAACTATGGCTACACCTTC. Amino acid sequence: CAITDSDNYGYTF.

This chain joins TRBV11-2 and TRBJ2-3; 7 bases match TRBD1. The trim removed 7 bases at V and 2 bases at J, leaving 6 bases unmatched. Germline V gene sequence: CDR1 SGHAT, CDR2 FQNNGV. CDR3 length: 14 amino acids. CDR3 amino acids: CASNPGTDTDTQYF. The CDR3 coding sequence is TGTGCCAGCAACCCAGGGACAGACACAGATACGCAGTATTTT.

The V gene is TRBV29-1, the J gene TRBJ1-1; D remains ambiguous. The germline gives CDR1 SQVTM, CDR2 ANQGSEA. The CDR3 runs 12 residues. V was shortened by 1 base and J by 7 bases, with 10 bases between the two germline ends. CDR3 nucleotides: TGCAGCGTTGAAGTCACAGTCGGTGAAGCTTTCTTT. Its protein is CSVEVTVGEAFF.

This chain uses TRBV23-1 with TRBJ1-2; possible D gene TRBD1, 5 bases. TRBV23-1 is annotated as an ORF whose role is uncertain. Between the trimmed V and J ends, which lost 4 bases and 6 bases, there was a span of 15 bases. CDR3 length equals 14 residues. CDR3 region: CASSLNRRGHGYTF. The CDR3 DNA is TGCGCCAGCAGTCTTAATCGGAGGGGTCATGGCTACACCTTC.

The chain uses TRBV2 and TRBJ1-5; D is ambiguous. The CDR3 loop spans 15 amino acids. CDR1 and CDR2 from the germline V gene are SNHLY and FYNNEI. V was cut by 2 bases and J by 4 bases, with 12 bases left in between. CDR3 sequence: CASSESPSRNQPQHF. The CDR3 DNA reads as TGTGCCAGCAGTGAATCCCCGAGTCGAAATCAGCCCCAGCATTTT.

The CDR3 loop reads CASSYSRGRQPQHF. The CDR3 bases are TGTGCCAGCAGTTACTCCAGGGGGCGGCAGCCCCAGCATTTT. The chain links TRBV6-5 to TRBJ1-5; the match to TRBD1 covers 8 bases. The CDR3 sequence is 14 residues long. V lost 0 bases and J lost 7; bases outside the gene matches: 2. Germline V gives CDR1 MNHEY, CDR2 SVGAGI.

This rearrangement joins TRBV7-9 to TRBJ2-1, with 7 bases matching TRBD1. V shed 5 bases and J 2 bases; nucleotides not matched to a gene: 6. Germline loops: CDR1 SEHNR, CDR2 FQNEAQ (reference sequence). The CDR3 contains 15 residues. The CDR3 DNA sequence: TGTGCCAGCAGCAACCGGGACAGCCCCTACAATGAGCAGTTCTTC. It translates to CASSNRDSPYNEQFF.

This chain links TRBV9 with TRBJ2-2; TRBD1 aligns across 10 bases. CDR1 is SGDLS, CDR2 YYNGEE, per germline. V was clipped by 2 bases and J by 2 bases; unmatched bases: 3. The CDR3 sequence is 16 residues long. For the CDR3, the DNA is TGTGCCAGCAGCGTTAGACAGGGGGCAAACACCGGGGAGCTGTTTTTT. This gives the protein CASSVRQGANTGELFF.